This T cell receptor (beta chain) came from a study of response to subunit inactivated influenza vaccine. TCRdb reanalysed the RT-PCR reads using MiXCR and keeps one entry per CDR3 protein. The sample holds about 530,000 distinct CDR3 sequences, 10% to 15% seen once. Worth noting for this clonotype: The target antigen is unknown.

The germline V gene encodes CDR1 DFQATT and CDR2 SNEGSKA (reference sequence). The CDR3 is 15 amino acids. With V trimmed by 2 bases and J by 4 bases, 5 bases remained unmatched. Study findings and constraints: The authors put forward the suggestion that each seasonal influenza vaccination may bring in only a limited number of new T cells.

This rearrangement joins TRBV20-1 to TRBJ2-1, with 10 nucleotides matching TRBD2. This material consisted of PBMCs from blood, taken about 40 days after vaccination. This receptor was identified in a man aged 45-65 years who received an inactivated influenza vaccine. The CDR3 spells CSARSGTSVYNEQFF. DNA of the CDR3: TGCAGTGCTAGATCCGGGACTAGCGTTTACAATGAGCAGTTCTTC.